Below, one TCR beta chain is given with its context. Its antigen is unknown. Following RNA extraction, reverse transcription yielded cDNA that acted as the sequencing template. Method: immunoSEQ multiplex PCR; TCRdb's copy keeps in-frame clones and lacks some. The sample carries approximately 180,000 clones, 53% recorded once. The data were taken from a study of CD8+ T cells in alopecia areata. The wider study: A regimen of oral tofacitinib, 5 to 10 mg twice daily, was given to treated patients.

Regarding treatment: oral pan-JAK inhibitor, 5-10 mg twice daily. Lesional scalp punch biopsies and peripheral blood were collected from alopecia areata patients. The CDR3 is 13 amino acids. V was clipped by 2 bases and J by 7 bases, with 11 bases between them. CDR1 and CDR2 (germline): SGHAT, FQNNGV. Study results and limitations: Normal scalp had lower clonality than lesional scalp, with alopecia totalis/universalis lesions showing this most strongly. Researchers reported that TCR sharing among patients proved less clear than in mice, possibly HLA-linked.

V gene TRBV11-2 combines with J gene TRBJ2-5; D is possibly TRBD1 (7 bases). Here the sequenced sample was CD8+ T cells sorted from blood, taken at week 24, from a patient treated with tofacitinib. The TCR was taken from a human donor with alopecia areata. As DNA, the CDR3 is TGTGCCAGCAGCTTATCAGGGGGAGGGACCCAGTACTTC. Protein sequence: CASSLSGGGTQYF.